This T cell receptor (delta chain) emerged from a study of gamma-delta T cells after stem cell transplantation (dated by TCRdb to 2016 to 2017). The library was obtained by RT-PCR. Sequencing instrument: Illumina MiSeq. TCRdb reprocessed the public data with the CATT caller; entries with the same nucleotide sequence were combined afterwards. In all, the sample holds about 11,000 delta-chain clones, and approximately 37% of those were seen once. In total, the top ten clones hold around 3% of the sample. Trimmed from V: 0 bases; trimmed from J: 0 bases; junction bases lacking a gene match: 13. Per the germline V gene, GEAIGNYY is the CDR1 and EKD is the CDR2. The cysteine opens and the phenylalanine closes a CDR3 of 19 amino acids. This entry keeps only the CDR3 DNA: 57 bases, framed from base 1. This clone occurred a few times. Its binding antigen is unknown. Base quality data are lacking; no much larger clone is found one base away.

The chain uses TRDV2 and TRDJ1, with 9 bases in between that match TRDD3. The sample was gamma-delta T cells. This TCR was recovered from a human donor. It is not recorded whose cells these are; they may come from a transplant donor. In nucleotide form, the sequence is TGTGCCTGTGACACCGTGGCCCACTGGGGGACTTCGTACACCGATAAACTCATCTTT. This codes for CACDTVAHWGTSYTDKLIF.